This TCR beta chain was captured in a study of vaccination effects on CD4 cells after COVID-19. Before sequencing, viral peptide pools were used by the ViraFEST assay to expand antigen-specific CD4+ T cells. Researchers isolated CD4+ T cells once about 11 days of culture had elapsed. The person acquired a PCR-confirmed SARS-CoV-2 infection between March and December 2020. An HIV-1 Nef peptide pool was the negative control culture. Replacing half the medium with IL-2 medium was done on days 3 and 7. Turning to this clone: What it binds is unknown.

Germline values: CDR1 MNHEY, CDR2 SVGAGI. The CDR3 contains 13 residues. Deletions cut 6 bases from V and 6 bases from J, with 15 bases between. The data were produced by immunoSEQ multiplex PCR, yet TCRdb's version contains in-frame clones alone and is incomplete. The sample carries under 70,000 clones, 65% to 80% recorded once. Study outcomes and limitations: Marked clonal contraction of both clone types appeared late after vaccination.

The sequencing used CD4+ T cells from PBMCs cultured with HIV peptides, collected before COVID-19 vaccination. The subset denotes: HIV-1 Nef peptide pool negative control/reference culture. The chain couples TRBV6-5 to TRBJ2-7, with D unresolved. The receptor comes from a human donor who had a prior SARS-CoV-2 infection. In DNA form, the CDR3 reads TGTGCCAGCAGCCTGGTGGGGAAGAGCGAGCAGTACTTC. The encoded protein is CASSLVGKSEQYF.